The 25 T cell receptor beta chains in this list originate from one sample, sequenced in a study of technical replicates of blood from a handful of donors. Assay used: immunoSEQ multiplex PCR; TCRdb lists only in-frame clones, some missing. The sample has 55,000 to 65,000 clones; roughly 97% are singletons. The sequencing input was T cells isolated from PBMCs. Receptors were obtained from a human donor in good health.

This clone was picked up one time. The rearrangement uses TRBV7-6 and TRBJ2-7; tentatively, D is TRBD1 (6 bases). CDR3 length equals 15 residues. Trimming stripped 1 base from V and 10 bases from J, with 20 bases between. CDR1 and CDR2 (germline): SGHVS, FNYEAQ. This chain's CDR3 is CASSLEVPPRTDQYF. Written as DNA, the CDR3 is TGTGCCAGCAGCTTAGAGGTCCCACCAAGGACAGATCAGTACTTC.

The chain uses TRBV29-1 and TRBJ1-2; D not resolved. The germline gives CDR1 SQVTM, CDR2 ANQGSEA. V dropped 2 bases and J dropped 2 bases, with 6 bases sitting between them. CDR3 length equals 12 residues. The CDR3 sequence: CSVENSNYGYTF. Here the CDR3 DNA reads TGCAGCGTTGAAAACAGCAACTATGGCTACACCTTC. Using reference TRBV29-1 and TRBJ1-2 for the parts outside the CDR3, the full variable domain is SAVISQKPSRDICQRGTSLTIQCQVDSQVTMMFWYRQQPGQSLTLIATANQGSEATYESGFVIDKFPISRPNLTFSTLTVSNMSPEDSSIYLCSVENSNYGYTFGSGTRLTVV.

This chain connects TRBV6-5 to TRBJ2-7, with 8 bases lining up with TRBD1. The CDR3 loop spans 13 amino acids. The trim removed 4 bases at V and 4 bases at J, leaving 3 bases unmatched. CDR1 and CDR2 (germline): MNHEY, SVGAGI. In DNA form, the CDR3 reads TGTGCCAGCAGTTCAGGGGGCAGATACGAGCAGTACTTC. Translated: CASSSGGRYEQYF.

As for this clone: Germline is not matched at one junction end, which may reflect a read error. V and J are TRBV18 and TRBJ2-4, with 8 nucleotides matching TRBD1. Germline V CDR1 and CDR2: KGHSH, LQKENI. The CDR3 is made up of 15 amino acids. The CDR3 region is CASSPTPLSDRGTDF. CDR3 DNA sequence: TGTGCCAGCTCACCCACACCACTATCCGACAGGGGCACCGACTTC.

In DNA form, the CDR3 reads TGTGCCAGCAGCCCCGGGACAGCCTATGGCTACACCTTC. It codes for CASSPGTAYGYTF. V gene TRBV7-6 combines with J gene TRBJ1-2, with 7 bases identical to TRBD1. The ends lost 5 bases at V and 4 bases at J; junction bases unmatched: 4. The CDR3 is 13 residues long. Germline V gene data show CDR1 as SGHVS and CDR2 as FNYEAQ.

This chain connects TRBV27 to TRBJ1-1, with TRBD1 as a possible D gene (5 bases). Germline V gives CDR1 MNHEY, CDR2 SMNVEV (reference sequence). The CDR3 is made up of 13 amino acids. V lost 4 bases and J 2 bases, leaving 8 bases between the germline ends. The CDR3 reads CASSSTANTEAFF. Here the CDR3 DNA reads TGTGCCAGCAGTTCGACAGCAAACACTGAAGCTTTCTTT.

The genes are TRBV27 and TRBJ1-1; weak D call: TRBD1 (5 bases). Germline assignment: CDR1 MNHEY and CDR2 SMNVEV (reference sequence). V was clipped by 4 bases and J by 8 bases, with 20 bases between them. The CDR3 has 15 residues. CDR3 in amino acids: CASSSLGGWVSEAFF. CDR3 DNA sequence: TGTGCCAGCAGTTCTTTGGGGGGGTGGGTATCCGAAGCTTTCTTT.

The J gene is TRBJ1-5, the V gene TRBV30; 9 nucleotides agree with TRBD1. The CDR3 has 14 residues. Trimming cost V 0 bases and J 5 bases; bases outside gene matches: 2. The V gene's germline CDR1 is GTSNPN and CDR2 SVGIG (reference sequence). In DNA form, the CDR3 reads TGTGCCTGGAGTGTACGGACAGGGGATCAGCCCCAGCATTTT. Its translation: CAWSVRTGDQPQHF.

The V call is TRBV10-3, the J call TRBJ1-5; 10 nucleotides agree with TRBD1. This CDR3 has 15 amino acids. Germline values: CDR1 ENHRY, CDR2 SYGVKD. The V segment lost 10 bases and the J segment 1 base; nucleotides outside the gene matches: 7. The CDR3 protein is CATSQGQGSNQPQHF. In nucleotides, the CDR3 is TGTGCCACCTCACAGGGACAGGGGAGCAATCAGCCCCAGCATTTT.

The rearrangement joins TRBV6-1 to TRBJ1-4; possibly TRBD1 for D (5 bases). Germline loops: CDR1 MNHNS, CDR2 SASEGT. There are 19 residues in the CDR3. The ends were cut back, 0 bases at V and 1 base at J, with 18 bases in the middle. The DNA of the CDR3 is TGTGCCAGCAGTGAAGCGCGGTCAGGGCGTCAGCTAACTAATGAAAAACTGTTTTTT. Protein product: CASSEARSGRQLTNEKLFF.

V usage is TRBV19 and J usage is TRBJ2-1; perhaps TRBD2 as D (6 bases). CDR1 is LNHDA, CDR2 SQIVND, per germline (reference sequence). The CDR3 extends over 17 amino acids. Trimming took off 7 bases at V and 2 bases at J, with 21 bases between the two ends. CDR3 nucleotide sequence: TGTGCCAGTACGGTTGAGGGGCCCGGGGAGGCCTACAATGAGCAGTTCTTC. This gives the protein CASTVEGPGEAYNEQFF. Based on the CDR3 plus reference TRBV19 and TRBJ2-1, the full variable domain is DGGITQSPKYLFRKEGQNVTLSCEQNLNHDAMYWYRQDPGQGLRLIYYSQIVNDFQKGDIAEGYSVSREKKESFPLTVTSAQKNPTAFYLCASTVEGPGEAYNEQFFGPGTRLTVL.

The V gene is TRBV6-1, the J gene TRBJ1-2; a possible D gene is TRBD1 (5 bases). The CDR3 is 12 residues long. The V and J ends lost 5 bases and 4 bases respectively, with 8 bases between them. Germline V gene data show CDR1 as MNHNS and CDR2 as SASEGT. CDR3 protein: CASSLQVYGYTF. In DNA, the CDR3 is TGTGCCAGCAGTTTACAGGTCTATGGCTACACCTTC.

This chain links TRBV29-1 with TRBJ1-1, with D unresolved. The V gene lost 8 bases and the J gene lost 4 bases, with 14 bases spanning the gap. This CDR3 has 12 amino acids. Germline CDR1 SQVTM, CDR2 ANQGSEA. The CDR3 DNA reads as TGCAGCTTCACCGGGAGCCCCACTGAAGCTTTCTTT. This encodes CSFTGSPTEAFF. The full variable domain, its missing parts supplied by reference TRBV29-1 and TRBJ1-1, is SAVISQKPSRDICQRGTSLTIQCQVDSQVTMMFWYRQQPGQSLTLIATANQGSEATYESGFVIDKFPISRPNLTFSTLTVSNMSPEDSSIYLCSFTGSPTEAFFGQGTRLTVV.

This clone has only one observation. The CDR3 is CASSIDRLAGGLPSTDTQYF. CDR3 in DNA: TGTGCCAGTAGTATAGATCGACTAGCGGGGGGCCTACCTAGCACAGATACGCAGTATTTT. V gene TRBV19 combines with J gene TRBJ2-3; 13 nucleotides line up with TRBD2. There are 20 residues in the CDR3. In germline, CDR1 is LNHDA, CDR2 SQIVND (reference sequence). V lost 0 bases, J lost 0 bases, and 9 bases stayed unmatched. Supplemented by reference TRBV19 and TRBJ2-3, the full variable domain reads DGGITQSPKYLFRKEGQNVTLSCEQNLNHDAMYWYRQDPGQGLRLIYYSQIVNDFQKGDIAEGYSVSREKKESFPLTVTSAQKNPTAFYLCASSIDRLAGGLPSTDTQYFGPGTRLTVL.

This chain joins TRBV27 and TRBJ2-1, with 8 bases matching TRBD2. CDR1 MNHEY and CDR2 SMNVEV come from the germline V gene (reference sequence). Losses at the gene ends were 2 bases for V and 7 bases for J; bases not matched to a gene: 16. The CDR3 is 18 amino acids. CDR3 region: CASSLTRPGLVVGNEQFF. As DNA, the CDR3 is TGTGCCAGCAGTTTAACCAGACCGGGACTAGTCGTTGGTAATGAGCAGTTCTTC.

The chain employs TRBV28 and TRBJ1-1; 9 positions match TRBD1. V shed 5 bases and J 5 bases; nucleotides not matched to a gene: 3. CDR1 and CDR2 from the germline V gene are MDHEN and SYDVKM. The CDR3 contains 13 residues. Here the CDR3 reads CASSPGQGTEAFF. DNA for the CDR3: TGTGCCAGCAGTCCCGGACAGGGGACTGAAGCTTTCTTT.

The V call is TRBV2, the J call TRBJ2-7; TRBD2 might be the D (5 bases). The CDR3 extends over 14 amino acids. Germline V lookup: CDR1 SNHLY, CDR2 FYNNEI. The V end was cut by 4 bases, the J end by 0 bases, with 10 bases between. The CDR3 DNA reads TGTGCCAGCAGTGGGGGAGCGGCCTCCTACGAGCAGTACTTC. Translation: CASSGGAASYEQYF.

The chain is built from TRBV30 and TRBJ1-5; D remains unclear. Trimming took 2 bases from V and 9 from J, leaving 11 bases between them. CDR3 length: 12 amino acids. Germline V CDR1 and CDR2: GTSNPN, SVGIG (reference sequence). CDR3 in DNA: TGTGCCTGGAGTCTTGTAGGAGGGCCCCAGCATTTT. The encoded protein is CAWSLVGGPQHF.

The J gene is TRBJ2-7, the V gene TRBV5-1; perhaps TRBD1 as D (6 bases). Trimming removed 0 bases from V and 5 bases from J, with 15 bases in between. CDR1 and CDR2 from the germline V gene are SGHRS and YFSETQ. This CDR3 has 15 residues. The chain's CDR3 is CASSLAAGVVDEQYF. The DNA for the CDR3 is TGCGCCAGCAGCTTGGCGGCAGGGGTTGTCGACGAGCAGTACTTC. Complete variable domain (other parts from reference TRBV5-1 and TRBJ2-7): KAGVTQTPRYLIKTRGQQVTLSCSPISGHRSVSWYQQTPGQGLQFLFEYFSETQRNKGNFPGRFSGRQFSNSRSEMNVSTLELGDSALYLCASSLAAGVVDEQYFGPGTRLTVT.

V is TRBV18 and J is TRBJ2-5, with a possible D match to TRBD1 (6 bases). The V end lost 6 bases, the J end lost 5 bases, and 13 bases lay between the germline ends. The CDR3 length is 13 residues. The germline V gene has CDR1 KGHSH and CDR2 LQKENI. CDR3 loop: CASSPGARETQYF. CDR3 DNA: TGTGCCAGCTCCCCAGGGGCGAGGGAGACCCAGTACTTC. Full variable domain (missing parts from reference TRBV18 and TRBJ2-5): NAGVMQNPRHLVRRRGQEARLRCSPMKGHSHVYWYRQLPEEGLKFMVYLQKENIIDESGMPKERFSAEFPKEGPSILRIQQVVRGDSAAYFCASSPGARETQYFGPGTRLLVL.

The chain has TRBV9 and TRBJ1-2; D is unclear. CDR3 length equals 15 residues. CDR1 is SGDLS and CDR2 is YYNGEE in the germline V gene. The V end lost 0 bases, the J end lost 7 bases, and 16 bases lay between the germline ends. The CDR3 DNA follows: TGTGCCAGCAGCGTAGAGAGGGAGGAGTTCGTTGGCTACACCTTC. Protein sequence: CASSVEREEFVGYTF. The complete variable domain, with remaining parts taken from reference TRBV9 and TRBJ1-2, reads DSGVTQTPKHLITATGQRVTLRCSPRSGDLSVYWYQQSLDQGLQFLIQYYNGEERAKGNILERFSAQQFPDLHSELNLSSLELGDSALYFCASSVEREEFVGYTFGSGTRLTVV.

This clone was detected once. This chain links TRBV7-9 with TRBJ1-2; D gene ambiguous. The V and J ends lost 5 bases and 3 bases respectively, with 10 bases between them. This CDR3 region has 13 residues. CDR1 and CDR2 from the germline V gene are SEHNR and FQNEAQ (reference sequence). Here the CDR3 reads CASSPQTDYGYTF. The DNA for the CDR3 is TGTGCCAGCAGCCCACAGACGGACTATGGCTACACCTTC.

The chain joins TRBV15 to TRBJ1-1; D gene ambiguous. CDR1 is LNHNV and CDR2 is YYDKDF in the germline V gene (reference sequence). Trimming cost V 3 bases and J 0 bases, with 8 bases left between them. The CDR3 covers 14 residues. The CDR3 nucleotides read TGTGCCACCAGCAGGGACTCGCTGAACACTGAAGCTTTCTTT. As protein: CATSRDSLNTEAFF.

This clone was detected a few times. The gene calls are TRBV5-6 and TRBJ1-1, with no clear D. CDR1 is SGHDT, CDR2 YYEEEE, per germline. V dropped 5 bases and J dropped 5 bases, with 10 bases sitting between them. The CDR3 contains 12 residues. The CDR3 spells CASSWRETEAFF. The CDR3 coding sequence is TGTGCCAGCAGTTGGAGGGAGACTGAAGCTTTCTTT.

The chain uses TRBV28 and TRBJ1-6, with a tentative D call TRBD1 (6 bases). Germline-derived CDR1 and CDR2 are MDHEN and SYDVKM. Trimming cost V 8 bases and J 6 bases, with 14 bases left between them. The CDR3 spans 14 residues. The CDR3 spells CASFRGFPNSPLHF. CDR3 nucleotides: TGTGCCAGCTTCAGGGGTTTTCCTAATTCACCCCTCCACTTT.